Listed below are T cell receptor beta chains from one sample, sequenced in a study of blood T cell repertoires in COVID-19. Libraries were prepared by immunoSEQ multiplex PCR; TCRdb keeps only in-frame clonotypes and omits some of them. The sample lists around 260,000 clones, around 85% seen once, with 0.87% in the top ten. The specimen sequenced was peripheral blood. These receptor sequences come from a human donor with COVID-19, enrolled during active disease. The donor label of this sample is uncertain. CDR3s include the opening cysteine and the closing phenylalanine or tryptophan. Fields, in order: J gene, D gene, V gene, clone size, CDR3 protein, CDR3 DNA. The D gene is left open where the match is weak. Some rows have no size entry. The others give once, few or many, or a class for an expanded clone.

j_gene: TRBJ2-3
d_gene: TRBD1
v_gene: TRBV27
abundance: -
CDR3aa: CASSLTGTGGTDTQYF
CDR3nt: TGTGCCAGCAGTCTTACCGGGACAGGGGGCACAGATACGCAGTATTTT

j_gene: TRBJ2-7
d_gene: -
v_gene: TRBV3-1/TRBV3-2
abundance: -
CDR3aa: CASSQAPGTAYEQYF
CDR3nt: TGTGCCAGCAGCCAAGCTCCCGGGACTGCCTACGAGCAGTACTTC

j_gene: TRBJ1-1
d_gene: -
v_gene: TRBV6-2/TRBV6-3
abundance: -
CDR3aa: CASSYGFNTEAFF
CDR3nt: TGTGCCAGCAGTTACGGCTTCAACACTGAAGCTTTCTTT

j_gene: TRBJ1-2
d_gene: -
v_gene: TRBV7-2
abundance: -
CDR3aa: CASSFPGAGYGYTF
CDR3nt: TGTGCCAGCAGCTTTCCAGGGGCGGGTTATGGCTACACCTTC

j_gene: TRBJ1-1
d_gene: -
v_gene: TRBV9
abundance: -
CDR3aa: CASSVESTGNTEAFF
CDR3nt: TGTGCCAGCAGCGTAGAGTCGACTGGGAACACTGAAGCTTTCTTT

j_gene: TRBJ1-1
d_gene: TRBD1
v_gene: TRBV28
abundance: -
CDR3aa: CASSPTRIQGASTEAFF
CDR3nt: TGTGCCAGCAGTCCGACTCGTATACAGGGGGCGAGTACTGAAGCTTTCTTT

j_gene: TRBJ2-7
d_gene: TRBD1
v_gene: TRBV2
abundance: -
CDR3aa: CASSSGTGSYEQYF
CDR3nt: TGTGCCAGCAGTTCCGGGACAGGGTCGTACGAGCAGTACTTC

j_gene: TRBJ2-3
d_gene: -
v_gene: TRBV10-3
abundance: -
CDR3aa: CAISESGTDTQYF
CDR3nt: TGTGCCATCAGTGAGAGCGGCACAGATACGCAGTATTTT

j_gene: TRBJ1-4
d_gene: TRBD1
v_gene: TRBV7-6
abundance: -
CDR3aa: CASSPGTGYNEKLFF
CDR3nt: TGTGCCAGCAGCCCTGGGACAGGGTATAATGAAAAACTGTTTTTT

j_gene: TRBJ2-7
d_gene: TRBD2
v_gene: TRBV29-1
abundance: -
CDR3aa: CSVGTGGNSYEQYF
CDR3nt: TGCAGCGTTGGGACGGGAGGGAACTCCTACGAGCAGTACTTC

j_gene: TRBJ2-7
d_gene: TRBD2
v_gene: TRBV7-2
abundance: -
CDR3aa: CASSTRTSGRREYF
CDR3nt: TGTGCCAGCAGCACCCGGACTAGCGGGAGACGGGAGTACTTC

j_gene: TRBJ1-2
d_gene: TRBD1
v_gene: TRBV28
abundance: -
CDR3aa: CASSLSASGTGGIPYGYTF
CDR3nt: TGTGCCAGCAGTTTATCTGCATCCGGGACAGGGGGGATTCCCTATGGCTACACCTTC

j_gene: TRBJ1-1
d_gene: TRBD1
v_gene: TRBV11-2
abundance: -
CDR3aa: CASSLRQGHNMNTEAFF
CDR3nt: TGTGCCAGCAGCTTAAGACAGGGACACAACATGAACACTGAAGCTTTCTTT

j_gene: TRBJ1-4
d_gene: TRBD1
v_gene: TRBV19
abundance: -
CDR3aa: CASSRWTGYNEKLFF
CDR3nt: TGTGCCAGTAGTAGATGGACAGGGTACAATGAAAAACTGTTTTTT

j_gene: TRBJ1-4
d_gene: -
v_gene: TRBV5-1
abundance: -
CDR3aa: CASSLAGGRVEKLFF
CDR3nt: TGCGCCAGCAGCTTGGCGGGGGGAAGGGTGGAAAAACTGTTTTTT

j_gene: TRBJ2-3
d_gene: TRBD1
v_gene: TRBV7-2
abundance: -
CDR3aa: CASSLGRTGSTDTQYF
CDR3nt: TGTGCCAGCAGCTTAGGTCGGACAGGGTCCACAGATACGCAGTATTTT

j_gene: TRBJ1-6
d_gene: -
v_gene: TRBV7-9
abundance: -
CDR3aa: CASSSGIYNSPLHF
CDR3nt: TGTGCCAGCAGCTCAGGGATTTATAATTCACCCCTCCACTTT

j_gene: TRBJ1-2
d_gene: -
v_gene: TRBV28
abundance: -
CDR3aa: CASSSQQGGGYTF
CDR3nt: TGTGCCAGCAGTTCTCAACAGGGCGGTGGCTACACCTTC

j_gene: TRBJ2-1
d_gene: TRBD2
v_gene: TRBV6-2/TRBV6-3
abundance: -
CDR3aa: CASSISGRPYNEQFF
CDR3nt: TGTGCCAGCAGTATTAGCGGGAGGCCCTACAATGAGCAGTTCTTC

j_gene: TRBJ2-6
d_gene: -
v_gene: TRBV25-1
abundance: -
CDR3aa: CASSESRSSGANVLTF
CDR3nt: TGTGCCAGCAGTGAATCGAGAAGCTCTGGGGCCAACGTCCTGACTTTC

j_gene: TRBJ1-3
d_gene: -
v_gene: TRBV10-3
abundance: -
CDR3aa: CAIMAAMVSGNTIYF
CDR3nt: TGTGCCATCATGGCGGCCATGGTCTCTGGAAACACCATATATTTT

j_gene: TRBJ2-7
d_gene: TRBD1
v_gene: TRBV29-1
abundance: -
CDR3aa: CSVEGDSYEQYF
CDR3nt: TGCAGCGTTGAGGGGGACAGCTACGAGCAGTACTTC

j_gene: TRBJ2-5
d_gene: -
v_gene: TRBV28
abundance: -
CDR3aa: CASSRDTNQETQYF
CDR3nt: TGTGCCAGCAGCCGGGACACCAACCAAGAGACCCAGTACTTC

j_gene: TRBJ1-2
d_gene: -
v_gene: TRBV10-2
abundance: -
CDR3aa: CASSDLVGGNTF
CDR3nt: TGCGCCAGCAGTGATTTGGTCGGGGGTAACACCTTC

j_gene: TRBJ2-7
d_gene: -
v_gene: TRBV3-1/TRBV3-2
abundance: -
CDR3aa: CASSHGSGGGIYEQYF
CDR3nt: TGTGCCAGCAGCCACGGTTCTGGGGGAGGCATCTACGAGCAGTACTTC

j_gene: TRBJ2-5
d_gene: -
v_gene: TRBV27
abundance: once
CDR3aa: CASSWARRESGETQYF
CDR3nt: TGTGCCAGCAGTTGGGCCAGGAGGGAGTCGGGGGAGACCCAGTACTTC

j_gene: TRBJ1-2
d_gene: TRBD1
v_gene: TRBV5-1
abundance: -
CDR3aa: CASSNDGQVDGGYTF
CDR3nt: TGCGCCAGCAGCAATGATGGACAGGTTGATGGTGGCTACACCTTC

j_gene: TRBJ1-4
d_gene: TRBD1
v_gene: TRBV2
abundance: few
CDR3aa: CASRVGQSPNEKLFF
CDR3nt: TGTGCCAGCAGGGTGGGACAGTCACCTAATGAAAAACTGTTTTTT

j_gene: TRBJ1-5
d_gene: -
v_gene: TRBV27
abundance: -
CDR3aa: CASPSGNPGGLDRNQPQHF
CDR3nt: TGTGCCAGCCCATCCGGCAACCCGGGGGGCTTAGATCGCAATCAGCCCCAGCATTTT

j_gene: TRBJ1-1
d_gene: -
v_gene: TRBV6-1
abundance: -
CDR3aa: CASSEPYGEFANTEAFF
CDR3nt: TGTGCCAGCAGTGAACCGTACGGGGAGTTTGCGAACACTGAAGCTTTCTTT

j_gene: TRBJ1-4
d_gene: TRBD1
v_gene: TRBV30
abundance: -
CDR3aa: CAWSVGGGAGNEKLFF
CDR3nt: TGTGCCTGGAGTGTCGGAGGGGGCGCGGGTAATGAAAAACTGTTTTTT

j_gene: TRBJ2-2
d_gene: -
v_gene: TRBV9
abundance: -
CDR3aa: CASSATGYTGELFF
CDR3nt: TGTGCCAGCAGCGCGACAGGATACACCGGGGAGCTGTTTTTT

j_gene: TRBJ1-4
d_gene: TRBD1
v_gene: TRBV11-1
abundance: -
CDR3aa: CASRVGGQRIKKLFF
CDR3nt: TGTGCCAGCAGAGTCGGGGGACAGCGAATAAAAAAACTGTTTTTT

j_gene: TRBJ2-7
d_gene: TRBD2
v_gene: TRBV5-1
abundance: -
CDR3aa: CASSADAGGPHSYEQYF
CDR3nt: TGCGCCAGCAGCGCCGACGCGGGGGGGCCGCACTCCTACGAGCAGTACTTC

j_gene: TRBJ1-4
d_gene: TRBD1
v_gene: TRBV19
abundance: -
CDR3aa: CASSARTGGSEKLFF
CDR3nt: TGTGCCAGTAGTGCCCGGACAGGGGGAAGTGAAAAACTGTTTTTT

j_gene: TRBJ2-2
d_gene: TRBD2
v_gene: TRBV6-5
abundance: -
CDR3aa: CASSPLVRGAGELFF
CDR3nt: TGTGCCAGCAGCCCCCTTGTGCGGGGGGCGGGGGAGCTGTTTTTT

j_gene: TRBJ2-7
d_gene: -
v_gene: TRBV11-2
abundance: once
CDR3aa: CASSIRGRGSYEQYF
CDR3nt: TGTGCCAGCAGCATCCGCGGAAGAGGATCCTACGAGCAGTACTTC